Shown below are 7 T cell receptor beta chains from a single sample sequenced in a study of blood T cell repertoires in COVID-19 (dated by TCRdb to 2020 to 2022). The method was the immunoSEQ multiplex PCR assay. TCRdb retrieved this table from immuneACCESS and kept in-frame rearrangements only. Not all clones are present; in checked studies, unresolved V genes account for under half, and no reason is known for the remainder. Here the sample has about 180,000 clones; around nine tenths occur a single time. 9.5% to 15% of the sample rests with the top ten. The sample taken for sequencing was peripheral blood. Receptor source: a woman in her sixties or seventies with COVID-19, enrolled during active disease.

V gene TRBV19 combines with J gene TRBJ1-5; TRBD1 matches 7 bases. Germline CDR1 reads LNHDA; CDR2 reads SQIVND (reference sequence). The CDR3 is 16 residues long. With 5 bases clipped from V and 4 bases from J, the junction kept 11 bases outside the gene matches. The CDR3 coding sequence is TGTGCCAGTAGTCCCGCGGGACAGAGGAGTAATCAGCCCCAGCATTTT. Protein product: CASSPAGQRSNQPQHF.

The gene calls are TRBV9 and TRBJ2-1; perhaps TRBD2 as D (5 bases). Trimming removed 4 bases at V and 2 bases at J, with 19 bases between. From germline, CDR1 is SGDLS and CDR2 YYNGEE. CDR3 size: 17 residues. This CDR3 is CASSPLHPGIPYNEQFF. As DNA, the CDR3 is TGTGCCAGCAGCCCCCTTCACCCGGGAATCCCCTACAATGAGCAGTTCTTC.

V and J are TRBV6-2 or TRBV6-3 and TRBJ2-6; 8 bases are shared with TRBD1. This CDR3 comprises 19 residues. Germline trimming cut 0 bases from V and 0 bases from J; bases unmatched to any gene: 7. The germline gives CDR1 MNHEY, CDR2 SVGEGT. Here the CDR3 DNA reads TGTGCCAGCAGTTACTCATCCGGGACAGGAATCTCTGGGGCCAACGTCCTGACTTTC. It codes for CASSYSSGTGISGANVLTF.

The chain combines TRBV5-1 with TRBJ2-1, with TRBD1 identical over 11 bases. The CDR3 is 15 residues long. The J segment lost 6 bases and the V segment lost 4 bases, leaving 6 bases of the junction unmatched. In germline, CDR1 is SGHRS, CDR2 YFSETQ. The CDR3 sequence: CASSPGTGGSNEQFF. The CDR3, as DNA: TGCGCCAGCAGCCCGGGGACAGGGGGAAGCAATGAGCAGTTCTTC. Supplemented by reference TRBV5-1 and TRBJ2-1, the full variable domain reads KAGVTQTPRYLIKTRGQQVTLSCSPISGHRSVSWYQQTPGQGLQFLFEYFSETQRNKGNFPGRFSGRQFSNSRSEMNVSTLELGDSALYLCASSPGTGGSNEQFFGPGTRLTVL.

The chain employs TRBV30 and TRBJ1-1, with a tentative D call TRBD1 (6 bases). V lost 5 bases and J 10 bases, leaving 17 bases between the germline ends. Germline CDR1 GTSNPN, CDR2 SVGIG (reference sequence). The CDR3 is 12 residues long. The DNA for the CDR3 is TGTGCCTGGCAGCTTTTACAGGGTACAGCTTTCTTT. Protein product: CAWQLLQGTAFF.

The chain couples TRBV18 to TRBJ2-7, with a weak D call TRBD2 (6 bases). The CDR3 length is 14 residues. V lost 3 bases and J lost 6, with 15 bases in between. Germline CDR1 reads KGHSH; CDR2 reads LQKENI. The CDR3 region has the DNA TGTGCCAGCTCACCCACCGGGACTGAGGGCGAGCAGTACTTC. Translated, it gives CASSPTGTEGEQYF.

The chain recombines TRBV18 with TRBJ2-6; a weak D match, TRBD1 (6 bases). The ends were cut back, 2 bases at V and 3 bases at J, with 11 bases in the middle. Germline CDR1 KGHSH, CDR2 LQKENI. The CDR3 sequence is 16 residues long. The CDR3 loop reads CASSPGGEVGANVLTF. The CDR3 DNA reads TGTGCCAGCTCACCAGGGGGCGAAGTTGGGGCCAACGTCCTGACTTTC.